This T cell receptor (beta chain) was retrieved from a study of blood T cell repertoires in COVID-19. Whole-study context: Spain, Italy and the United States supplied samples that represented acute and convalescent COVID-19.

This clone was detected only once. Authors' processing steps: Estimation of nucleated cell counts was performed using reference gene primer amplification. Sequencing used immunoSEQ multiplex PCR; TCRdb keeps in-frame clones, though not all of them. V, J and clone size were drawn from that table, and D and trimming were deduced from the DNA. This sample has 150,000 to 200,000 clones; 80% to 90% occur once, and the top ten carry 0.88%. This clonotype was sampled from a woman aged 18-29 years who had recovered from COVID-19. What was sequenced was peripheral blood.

The CDR3, as DNA: TGTGCCAGCAGCGTGGGGGAGGCTGGAAACACCATATATTTT. Encoded protein: CASSVGEAGNTIYF. The V gene is TRBV9, the J gene TRBJ1-3; tentative D call: TRBD1 (5 bases). The germline V and J ends were trimmed by 2 bases and 2 bases, with 8 bases remaining between them. This CDR3 region has 14 residues. Germline loops: CDR1 SGDLS, CDR2 YYNGEE.